The T cell receptor beta chain under discussion was sequenced for a study of blood T cell repertoires in COVID-19. In the study overall: The United States, Italy and Spain were the sources of the acute and convalescent COVID-19 samples. T cells, B-cell-depleted T cells, or PBMCs supplied cDNA or gDNA.

Trimming left V 2 bases short and J 1 base short, with 5 bases between. CDR3 length: 12 amino acids. Germline V CDR1 and CDR2: GTSNPN, SVGIG (reference sequence). Per the authors' pipeline: Estimated nucleated cell counts came from reference gene primer amplification. Clones were read by immunoSEQ multiplex PCR, and TCRdb kept only the in-frame ones, dropping some. From that table come the V and J calls and clone size; the DNA was used to work out D and trimming. The sample shows approximately 140,000 clones, 88% of them seen only once. Source material: peripheral blood. The clonotype comes from a human donor in a cohort sampled during active COVID-19. This chain joins TRBV30 and TRBJ1-1; D is undetermined. The CDR3 sequence is CAWSNRNTEAFF. CDR3 nucleotides: TGTGCCTGGAGTAATAGGAACACTGAAGCTTTCTTT.